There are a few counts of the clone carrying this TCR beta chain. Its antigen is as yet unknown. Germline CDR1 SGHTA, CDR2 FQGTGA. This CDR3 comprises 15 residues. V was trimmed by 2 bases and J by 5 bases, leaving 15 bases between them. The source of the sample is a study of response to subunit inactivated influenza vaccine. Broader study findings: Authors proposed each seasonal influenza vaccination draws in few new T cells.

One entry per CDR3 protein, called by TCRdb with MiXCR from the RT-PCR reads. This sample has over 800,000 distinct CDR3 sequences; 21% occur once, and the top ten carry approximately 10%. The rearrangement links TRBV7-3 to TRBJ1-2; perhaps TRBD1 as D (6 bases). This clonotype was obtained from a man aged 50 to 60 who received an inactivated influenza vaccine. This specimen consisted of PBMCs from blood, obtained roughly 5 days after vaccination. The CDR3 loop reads CASSLSAGEGYGYTF. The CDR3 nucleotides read TGTGCCAGCAGCTTATCAGCAGGGGAGGGATATGGCTACACCTTC.